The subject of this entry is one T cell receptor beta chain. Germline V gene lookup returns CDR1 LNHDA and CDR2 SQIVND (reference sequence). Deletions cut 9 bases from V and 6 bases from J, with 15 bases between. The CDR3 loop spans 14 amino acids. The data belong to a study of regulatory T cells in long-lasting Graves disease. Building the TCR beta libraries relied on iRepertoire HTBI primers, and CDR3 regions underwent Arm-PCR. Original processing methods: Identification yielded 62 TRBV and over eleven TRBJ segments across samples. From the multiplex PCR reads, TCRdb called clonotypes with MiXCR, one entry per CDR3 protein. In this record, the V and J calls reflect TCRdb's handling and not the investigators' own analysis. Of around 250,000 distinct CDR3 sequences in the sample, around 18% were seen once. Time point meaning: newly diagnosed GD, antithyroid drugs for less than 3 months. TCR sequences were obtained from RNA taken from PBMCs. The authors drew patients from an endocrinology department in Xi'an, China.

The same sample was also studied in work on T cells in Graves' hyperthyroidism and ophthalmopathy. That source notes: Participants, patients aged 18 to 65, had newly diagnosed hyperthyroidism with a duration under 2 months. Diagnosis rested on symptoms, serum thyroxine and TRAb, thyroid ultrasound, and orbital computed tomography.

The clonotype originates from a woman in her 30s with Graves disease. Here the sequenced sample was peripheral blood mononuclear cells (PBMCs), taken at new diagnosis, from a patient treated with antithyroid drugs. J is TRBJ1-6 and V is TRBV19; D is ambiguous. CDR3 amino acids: CASTRGLANSPLHF. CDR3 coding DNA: TGTGCCAGCACGCGAGGGCTTGCTAATTCACCCCTCCACTTT.